This T cell receptor beta chain was obtained from a study of T-cell memory formation after mild COVID-19 (dated by TCRdb to the early 2020s). Describing the broader study: TCR sequence clusters from the two donors were found to be largely donor specific. In a couple of donors, T-cell clones that expanded and contracted after mild COVID-19 were tracked by sequencing TCRalpha and TCRbeta repertoires over time. Two young, previously healthy adult volunteers made up the cohort, one male and one female.

Ficoll-Paque density gradient centrifugation was used to isolate PBMCs. Overall study outcomes, separate from this receptor: Contracting CD4+ clones appeared mostly in the CM and EM memory subsets, whereas CD8+ clones were enriched in EMRA. The study included only a couple of mild cases, and larger cohorts that include severe cases with pre-infection samples were judged to be necessary. Whether the second-wave clones peaking on day 37 were SARS-CoV-2 specific was not confirmed. Clones that contracted from day 15 to 85 showed balanced CD4/CD8 phenotypes, whereas a second wave of clones that expanded from day 15 to 37 leaned towards CD4+. Some responding clones were found in pre-infection memory, which suggests that pre-existing cross-reactive memory T cells took part in the SARS-CoV-2 response.

In its sample, this clonotype was seen once. Its antigen specificity is not known. Base qualities are missing; no much larger clone stands one base away. A single read counts as weak evidence. Reads for this sample came from an Illumina NovaSeq 6000. TCRalpha and TCRbeta cDNA libraries were constructed by 5'RACE with constant-segment primers, with sample barcodes and unique molecular identifiers being introduced. RNA was extracted from every sample with Trizol reagent. The libraries were amplified in two PCR steps, and the second step added a second sample barcode and Illumina TruSeq adapters. The libraries were sequenced on an Illumina NovaSeq using 2 x 150 bp paired-end reads. Concerning the study's data processing: Demultiplexing of reads and collapsing into UMI-guided consensus sequences were performed with migec v1.2.7. Using mixcr v2.1.11, UMI consensuses were aligned to TRA and TRB V and J templates and then assembled into clonotypes. Expanded or contracted clonotypes were those called significant by both edgeR and NoisET, with noise models trained on biological replicates. For edgeR calls, a false discovery rate-adjusted p below 0.01 and a log2 fold-change threshold of 1 were applied. As an exploratory analysis of dynamics, max-normalized trajectories of the 1000 most abundant clonotypes were examined by PCA with hierarchical clustering. Separately sequenced CD4+ and CD8+ repertoires were used to assign the CD4 or CD8 phenotype of responding clones. TCRdb trimmed the raw reads at Q25, called clones with MiXCR and kept productive beta chains. Identical CDR3 proteins give one entry, which carries the most common genes and DNA. These V and J calls originate from TCRdb's pipeline instead of the authors' own analysis. This sample has about 560,000 distinct CDR3 sequences in its table, and about a sixth of those were observed once. The ten largest clonotypes hold around 12% of the sample.

The germline ends are 12 bases apart after V is trimmed by 5 bases and J by 0 bases. Spanning cysteine to phenylalanine, the CDR3 consists of 14 amino acids. Only CDR3 DNA remains: 42 bases, in frame from the first base. The germline V gene (reference sequence) sets CDR1 to DFQATT and CDR2 to SNEGSKA. Material for sequencing was PBMCs or a T cell subset sorted from them (not recorded which). The chain was built from TRBV20-1 and TRBJ2-3; a weak D assignment points to TRBD1 (5 bases agree). The sequence came from an adult woman who had mild COVID-19 (a few samples of this study predate the infection). The sample titles of this study are shuffled in the database, so cell type and time point are left out; the donor was told from shared clones. Here is the DNA: TGCAGTGCTGCCCACAGGTCTAGCACAGATACGCAGTATTTT. This codes for CSAAHRSSTDTQYF.